One sample yielded the 25 T cell receptor beta chains listed below, sequenced in a study of blood T cell repertoires in COVID-19. Profiled with immunoSEQ multiplex PCR; TCRdb holds only in-frame clones, not every one. This table has approximately 350,000 clones, 85% to 90% appearing once. The sample comprised peripheral blood. These receptors were collected from a woman in her 70s with COVID-19, enrolled during active disease.

This clone was observed a single time. The chain couples TRBV11-3 to TRBJ1-1, with a weak D call TRBD1 (6 bases). Trimming shortened V by 5 bases and J by 5 bases, and 18 bases separated the two germline ends. This CDR3 has 15 amino acids. Germline loops: CDR1 SGHNT, CDR2 YENEEA. The CDR3 nucleotides are TGTGCCAGCAGCCCCGGGGGGGGGCGTTTGACTGAAGCTTTCTTT. Protein product: CASSPGGGRLTEAFF.

The genes are TRBV7-3 and TRBJ2-7; 10 positions agree with TRBD1. CDR1 and CDR2 from the germline V gene are SGHTA and FQGTGA. V was clipped by 6 bases and J by 4 bases; unmatched bases: 3. The CDR3 has 13 amino acids. In DNA, the CDR3 is TGTGCCAGCAGTAGGGGACAGGGGTACGAGCAGTACTTC. Translating gives CASSRGQGYEQYF.

The V call is TRBV5-1, the J call TRBJ1-2; 9 bases are shared with TRBD1. With V trimmed by 0 bases and J by 1 base, 1 base remained unmatched. This CDR3 contains 15 residues. Germline V gene lookup returns CDR1 SGHRS and CDR2 YFSETQ. The CDR3 region has the DNA TGCGCCAGCAGCTTGGGGGACAGGGATAACTATGGCTACACCTTC. This encodes CASSLGDRDNYGYTF.

The chain has TRBV30 and TRBJ1-4; TRBD1 matches at 8 bases. The CDR3 covers 13 residues. The V and J ends lost 6 bases and 4 bases, in that order; junction bases with no gene match: 4. Germline CDR1 reads GTSNPN; CDR2 reads SVGIG (reference sequence). This CDR3 is CACSGQGNEKLFF. CDR3 DNA: TGTGCCTGTTCCGGACAGGGTAATGAAAAACTGTTTTTT.

The chain recombines TRBV5-1 with TRBJ2-2; TRBD2 aligns across 9 bases. After removal of 2 bases from V and 1 base from J, the junction contained 3 bases not matched to a gene. Germline CDR1 reads SGHRS; CDR2 reads YFSETQ. The CDR3 is 16 amino acids. In nucleotides, the CDR3 is TGCGCCAGCAGCTTTGCTAGCGGGGAGAACACCGGGGAGCTGTTTTTT. It yields the protein CASSFASGENTGELFF.

The chain recombines TRBV7-9 with TRBJ1-2; no definite D call. The CDR3 is 13 residues long. Germline V gene sequence: CDR1 SEHNR, CDR2 FQNEAQ (reference sequence). The V end was cut by 5 bases, the J end by 4 bases, with 11 bases between. The CDR3 loop is CASSPSGSYGYTF. CDR3 DNA sequence: TGTGCCAGCAGCCCGTCGGGTTCCTATGGCTACACCTTC.

The J gene is TRBJ1-2, the V gene TRBV19; 9 nucleotides align to TRBD1. Germline CDR1 and CDR2: LNHDA and SQIVND (reference sequence). The CDR3 is made up of 15 amino acids. The V segment lost 5 bases and the J segment 2 bases; nucleotides outside the gene matches: 6. CDR3 nucleotide sequence: TGTGCCAGTAGTTTAAGGACAGGGGAGAACTATGGCTACACCTTC. This sequence encodes CASSLRTGENYGYTF.

This clone has only one observation. This rearrangement joins TRBV24-1 to TRBJ2-7, with a weak D call TRBD1 (6 bases). There are 15 residues in the CDR3. Between the trimmed V and J ends, which lost 4 bases and 5 bases, there was a span of 17 bases. Germline values: CDR1 KGHDR, CDR2 SFDVKD. The CDR3 spells CATSEDRGMKHEQYF. CDR3 nucleotide sequence: TGTGCCACCAGTGAGGATAGGGGGATGAAGCACGAGCAGTACTTC.

The chain couples TRBV19 to TRBJ1-1, with D tentatively TRBD1 (6 bases). The germline gives CDR1 LNHDA, CDR2 SQIVND (reference sequence). Trimming pared 9 bases from V and 0 bases from J, leaving 11 bases between. The CDR3 has 13 residues. CDR3 sequence reads: CASAQGLNTEAFF. For the CDR3, the DNA is TGTGCCAGCGCACAGGGCCTGAACACTGAAGCTTTCTTT.

This clone occurred many times. The rearrangement joins TRBV10-3 to TRBJ1-1, with a possible D match to TRBD1 (5 bases). Trimming shortened V by 4 bases and J by 3 bases, and 15 bases separated the two germline ends. Germline CDR1 and CDR2: ENHRY and SYGVKD. The CDR3 has 15 amino acids. CDR3 loop: CAISALRGEDTEAFF. In DNA, the CDR3 is TGTGCCATCAGTGCACTCCGGGGGGAGGACACTGAAGCTTTCTTT.

The V and J genes are TRBV6-1 and TRBJ1-1, with TRBD1 matching over 9 bases. With 0 bases clipped from V and 1 base from J, the junction kept 9 bases outside the gene matches. The CDR3 totals 18 residues. Looked up from germline, CDR1 is MNHNS and CDR2 is SASEGT. CDR3 nucleotide sequence: TGTGCCAGCAGTGAAGCGTTGGGGACAGGGACTAAGAACACTGAAGCTTTCTTT. Protein sequence: CASSEALGTGTKNTEAFF.

This chain links TRBV28 with TRBJ1-2; 8 bases match TRBD1. The CDR3 is made up of 14 amino acids. V shed 4 bases, J shed 5 bases, and the junction held 6 bases outside the gene matches. Germline CDR1 and CDR2: MDHEN and SYDVKM. The CDR3 loop reads CASSYRGVRYGYTF. DNA for the CDR3: TGTGCCAGCAGTTACAGGGGGGTGAGATATGGCTACACCTTC.

The rearrangement links TRBV12-5 to TRBJ1-2; 7 bases match TRBD1. Germline trimming cut 6 bases from V and 4 bases from J; bases unmatched to any gene: 8. This CDR3 is 14 amino acids long. Germline-derived CDR1 and CDR2 are LGHNT and FRNRAP. The CDR3 DNA reads TGTGCTAGTGGCTTCCTAGGGACAGCCTATGGCTACACCTTC. Its protein is CASGFLGTAYGYTF.

The rearrangement joins TRBV5-1 to TRBJ1-6; 7 bases are a match to TRBD1. This CDR3 spans 15 amino acids. Per germline, CDR1 SGHRS and CDR2 YFSETQ. After removal of 2 bases from V and 11 bases from J, the junction contained 10 bases not matched to a gene. The DNA of the CDR3 is TGCGCCAGCAGCTTCCAGGGGGACGGTTTGACACCCCTCCACTTT. Translating gives CASSFQGDGLTPLHF.

The chain joins TRBV9 to TRBJ2-2; TRBD2 might be the D (5 bases). This CDR3 has 15 residues. Germline V gene lookup returns CDR1 SGDLS and CDR2 YYNGEE. V lost 0 bases to trimming and J lost 5 bases, with 11 bases between them. The CDR3 bases are TGTGCCAGCAGCGTAGAGAACACGGGGACCGGGGAGCTGTTTTTT. Protein sequence: CASSVENTGTGELFF.

This chain uses TRBV7-2 with TRBJ2-5, with D maybe TRBD1 (6 bases). Trimming took 1 base from V and 5 from J, leaving 11 bases between them. This CDR3 spans 14 amino acids. Germline V gene data show CDR1 as SGHTA and CDR2 as FQGNSA. The CDR3, as DNA: TGTGCCAGCAGCTTAGGGGGGCGATTGGAGACCCAGTACTTC. This gives the protein CASSLGGRLETQYF.

V is TRBV2 and J is TRBJ1-4; D is uncertain. Per the germline V gene, CDR1 is SNHLY and CDR2 is FYNNEI. Trimming took 8 bases from V and 6 from J, leaving 13 bases between them. This CDR3 region has 13 residues. CDR3 bases: TGTGCCAGCGTAGCTGCTCTCCATGAAAAACTGTTTTTT. It is translated as CASVAALHEKLFF.

The chain couples TRBV28 to TRBJ2-7; 12 bases are a match to TRBD2. J was trimmed by 4 bases and V by 5 bases; bases with no gene match: 6. This CDR3 has 15 residues. CDR1 is MDHEN and CDR2 is SYDVKM in the germline V gene. Here the CDR3 reads CASSPRTSGVYEQYF. CDR3 coding DNA: TGTGCCAGCAGTCCACGGACTAGCGGGGTATACGAGCAGTACTTC. Using reference TRBV28 and TRBJ2-7 for the parts outside the CDR3, the full variable domain is DVKVTQSSRYLVKRTGEKVFLECVQDMDHENMFWYRQDPGLGLRLIYFSYDVKMKEKGDIPEGYSVSREKKERFSLILESASTNQTSMYLCASSPRTSGVYEQYFGPGTRLTVT.

This clone occurred a few times. The chain recombines TRBV6-5 with TRBJ2-3, with D perhaps matching TRBD2 (6 bases). V lost 2 bases and J lost 1, with 10 bases in between. Germline V gene data show CDR1 as MNHEY and CDR2 as SVGAGI. This CDR3 is 15 amino acids long. In DNA form, the CDR3 reads TGTGCCAGCAGTTACGAGGGACTGGGCACAGATACGCAGTATTTT. Its protein product is CASSYEGLGTDTQYF.

This clone was detected only a few times. The V gene is TRBV5-4, the J gene TRBJ1-1; 9 bases agree with TRBD1. The CDR3 is 17 amino acids. The trim removed 3 bases at V and 0 bases at J, leaving 9 bases unmatched. In germline, CDR1 is SGHNT, CDR2 YYREEE (reference sequence). The DNA of the CDR3 is TGTGCCAGCAGCTCGATCGACAGGGGGGTAGTGAACACTGAAGCTTTCTTT. Its protein product is CASSSIDRGVVNTEAFF.

Only one count was recorded for this clone. The V call is TRBV7-3, the J call TRBJ2-7; TRBD2 aligns across 7 bases. The V gene end was trimmed by 0 bases and the J gene end by 0 bases; junction bases not matched to a gene: 2. The CDR3 extends over 15 amino acids. Germline V gene sequence: CDR1 SGHTA, CDR2 FQGTGA. This chain's CDR3 is CASSLTGGSSYEQYF. CDR3 bases: TGTGCCAGCAGCTTAACGGGAGGGAGCTCCTACGAGCAGTACTTC.

The chain employs TRBV10-1 and TRBJ2-3; 9 bases line up with TRBD2. Germline V lookup: CDR1 WNHNN, CDR2 SYGVQD (reference sequence). The CDR3 has 16 residues. J lost 5 bases, V lost 5 bases, and 11 bases had no gene match. CDR3 bases: TGCGCCAGCAGTACCTCTAGCGGGGTAAAAGGAGATACGCAGTATTTT. Translated, it gives CASSTSSGVKGDTQYF.

This rearrangement joins TRBV5-4 to TRBJ2-7; 7 nucleotides agree with TRBD1. The CDR3 runs to 15 residues. Losses at the gene ends were 4 bases for V and 5 bases for J; bases not matched to a gene: 12. The germline V gene encodes CDR1 SGHNT and CDR2 YYREEE (reference sequence). CDR3 protein: CASSLQTGMSDEQYF. DNA for the CDR3: TGTGCCAGCAGCCTGCAGACAGGGATGTCCGACGAGCAGTACTTC.

This clone was detected once. The chain couples TRBV9 to TRBJ2-1; 10 nucleotides align to TRBD2. The V segment lost 4 bases and the J segment 6 bases; nucleotides outside the gene matches: 7. In germline, CDR1 is SGDLS, CDR2 YYNGEE. This CDR3 has 15 residues. The DNA of the CDR3 is TGTGCCAGCAGCCCCTTAGCGGGGGGCCCCAATGAGCAGTTCTTC. Translated: CASSPLAGGPNEQFF.

The chain couples TRBV10-3 to TRBJ2-2, with a possible D match to TRBD2 (5 bases). Germline assignment: CDR1 ENHRY and CDR2 SYGVKD. CDR3 length equals 14 residues. CDR3 protein: CAYKDGLNTGELFF. CDR3 in DNA: TGTGCGTATAAGGACGGACTGAACACCGGGGAGCTGTTTTTT.